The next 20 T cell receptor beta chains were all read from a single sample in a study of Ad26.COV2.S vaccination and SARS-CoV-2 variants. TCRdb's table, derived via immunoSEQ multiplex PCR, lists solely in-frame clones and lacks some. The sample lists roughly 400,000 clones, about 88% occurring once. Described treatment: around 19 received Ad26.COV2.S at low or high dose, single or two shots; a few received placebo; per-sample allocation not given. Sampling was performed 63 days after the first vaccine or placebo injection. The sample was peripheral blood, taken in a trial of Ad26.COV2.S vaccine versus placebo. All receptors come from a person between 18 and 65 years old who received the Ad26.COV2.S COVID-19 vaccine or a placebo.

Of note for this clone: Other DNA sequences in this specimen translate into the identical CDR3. The CDR3 sequence: CASSQDLGNYEQYF. DNA for the CDR3: TGCGCCAGCAGCCAAGATTTGGGCAACTACGAGCAGTACTTC. The chain carries TRBV4-3 and TRBJ2-7; no clear D gene. Germline-derived CDR1 and CDR2 are LGHNA and YSLEER. The germline V and J ends were trimmed by 0 bases and 3 bases, with 9 bases remaining between them. The CDR3 runs 14 residues.

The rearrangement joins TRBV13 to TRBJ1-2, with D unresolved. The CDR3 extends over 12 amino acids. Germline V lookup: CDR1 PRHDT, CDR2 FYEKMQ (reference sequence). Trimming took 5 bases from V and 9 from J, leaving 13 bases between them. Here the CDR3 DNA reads TGTGCCAGCAGCCTATCCTCTGAGAGCTACACCTTC. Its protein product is CASSLSSESYTF.

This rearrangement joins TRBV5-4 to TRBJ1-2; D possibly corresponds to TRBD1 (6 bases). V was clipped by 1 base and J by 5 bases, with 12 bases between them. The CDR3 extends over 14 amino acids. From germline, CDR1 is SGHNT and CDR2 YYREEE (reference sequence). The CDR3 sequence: CASSLLAGEYGYTF. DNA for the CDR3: TGTGCCAGCAGCTTGCTCGCAGGGGAGTATGGCTACACCTTC.

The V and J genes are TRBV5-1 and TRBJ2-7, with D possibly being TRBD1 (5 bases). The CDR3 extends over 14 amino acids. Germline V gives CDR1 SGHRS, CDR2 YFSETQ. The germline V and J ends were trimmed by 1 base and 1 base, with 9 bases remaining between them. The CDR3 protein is CASSLQGRSYEQYF. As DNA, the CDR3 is TGCGCCAGCAGCTTGCAGGGTAGATCCTACGAGCAGTACTTC.

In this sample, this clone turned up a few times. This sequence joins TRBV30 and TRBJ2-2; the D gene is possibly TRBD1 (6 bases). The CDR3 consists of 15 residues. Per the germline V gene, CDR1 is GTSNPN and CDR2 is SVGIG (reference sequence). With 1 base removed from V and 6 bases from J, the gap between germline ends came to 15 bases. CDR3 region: CAWSDQTGPPGELFF. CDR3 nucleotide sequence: TGTGCCTGGAGTGACCAAACAGGGCCCCCCGGGGAGCTGTTTTTT.

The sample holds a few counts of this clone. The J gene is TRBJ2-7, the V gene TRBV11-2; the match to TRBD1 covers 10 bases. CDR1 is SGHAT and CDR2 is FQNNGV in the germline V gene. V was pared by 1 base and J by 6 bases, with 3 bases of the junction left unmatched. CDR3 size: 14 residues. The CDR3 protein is CASSLGTGGTEQYF. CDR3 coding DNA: TGTGCCAGCAGCTTAGGGACAGGGGGGACCGAGCAGTACTTC.

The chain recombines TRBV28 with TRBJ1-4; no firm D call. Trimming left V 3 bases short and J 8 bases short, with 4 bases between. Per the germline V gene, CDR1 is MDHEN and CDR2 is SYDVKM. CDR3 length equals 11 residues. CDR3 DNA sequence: TGTGCCAGCAGTTTTCAAGAAAAACTGTTTTTT. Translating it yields CASSFQEKLFF.

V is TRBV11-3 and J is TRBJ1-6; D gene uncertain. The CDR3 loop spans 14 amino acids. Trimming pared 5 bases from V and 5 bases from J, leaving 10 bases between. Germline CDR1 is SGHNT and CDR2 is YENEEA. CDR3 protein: CASSVRVNNSPLHF. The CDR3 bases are TGTGCCAGCAGCGTCCGGGTCAATAATTCACCCCTCCACTTT.

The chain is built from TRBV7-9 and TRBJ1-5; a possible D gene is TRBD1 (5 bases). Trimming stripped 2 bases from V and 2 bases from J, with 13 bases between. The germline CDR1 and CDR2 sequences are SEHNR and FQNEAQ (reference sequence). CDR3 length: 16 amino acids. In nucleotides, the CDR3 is TGTGCCAGCAGCTTAATACGGGGACGGGGCAATCAGCCCCAGCATTTT. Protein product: CASSLIRGRGNQPQHF.

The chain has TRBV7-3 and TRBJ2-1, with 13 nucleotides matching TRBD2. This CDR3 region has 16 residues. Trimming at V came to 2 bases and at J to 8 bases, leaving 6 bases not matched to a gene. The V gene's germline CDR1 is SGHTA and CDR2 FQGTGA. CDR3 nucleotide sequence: TGTGCCAGCAGCTTATCTTTAACTAGCGGGAGGGATGAGCAGTTCTTC. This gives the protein CASSLSLTSGRDEQFF.

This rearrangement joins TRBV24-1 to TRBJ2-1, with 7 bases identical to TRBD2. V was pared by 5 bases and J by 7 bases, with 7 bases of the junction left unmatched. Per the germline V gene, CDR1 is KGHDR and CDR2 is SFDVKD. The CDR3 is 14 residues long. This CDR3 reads CATSGEGLINEQFF. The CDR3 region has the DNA TGTGCCACCAGTGGGGAGGGGCTAATAAATGAGCAGTTCTTC.

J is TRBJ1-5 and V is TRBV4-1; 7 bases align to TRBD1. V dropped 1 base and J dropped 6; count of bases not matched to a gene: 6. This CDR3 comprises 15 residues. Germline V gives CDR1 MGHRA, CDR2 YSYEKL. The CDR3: CASSQGVTGAQPQHF. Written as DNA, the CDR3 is TGCGCCAGCAGCCAAGGGGTAACAGGGGCTCAGCCCCAGCATTTT.

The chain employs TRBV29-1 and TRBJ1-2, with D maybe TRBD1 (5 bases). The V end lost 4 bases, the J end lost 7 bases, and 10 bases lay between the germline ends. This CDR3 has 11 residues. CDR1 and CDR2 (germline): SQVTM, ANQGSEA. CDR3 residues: CSVGSGRGYTF. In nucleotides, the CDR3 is TGCAGCGTTGGGTCGGGGCGTGGCTACACCTTC.

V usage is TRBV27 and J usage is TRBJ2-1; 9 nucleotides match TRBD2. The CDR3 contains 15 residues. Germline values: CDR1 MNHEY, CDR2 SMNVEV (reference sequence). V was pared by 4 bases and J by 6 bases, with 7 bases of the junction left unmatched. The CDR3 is CASSSPGLARNEQFF. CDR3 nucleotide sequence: TGTGCCAGCAGTTCGCCGGGACTAGCCCGCAATGAGCAGTTCTTC.

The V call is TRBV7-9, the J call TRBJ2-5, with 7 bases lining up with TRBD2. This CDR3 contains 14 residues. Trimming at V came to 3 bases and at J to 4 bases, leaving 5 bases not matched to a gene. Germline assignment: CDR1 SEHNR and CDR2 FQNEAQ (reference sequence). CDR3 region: CASSLRGRGETQYF. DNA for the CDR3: TGTGCCAGCAGCTTGCGCGGGAGAGGAGAGACCCAGTACTTC.

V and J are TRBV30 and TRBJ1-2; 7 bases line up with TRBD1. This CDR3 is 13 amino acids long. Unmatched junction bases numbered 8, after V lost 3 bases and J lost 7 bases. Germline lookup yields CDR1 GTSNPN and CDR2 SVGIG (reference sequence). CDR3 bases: TGTGCCTGGAGACGGGGCAGGGGGTCTGGCTACACCTTC. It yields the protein CAWRRGRGSGYTF. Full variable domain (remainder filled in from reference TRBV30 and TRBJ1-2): SQTIHQWPATLVQPVGSPLSLECTVEGTSNPNLYWYRQAAGRGLQLLFYSVGIGQISSEVPQNLSASRPQDRQFILSSKKLLLSDSGFYLCAWRRGRGSGYTFGSGTRLTVV.

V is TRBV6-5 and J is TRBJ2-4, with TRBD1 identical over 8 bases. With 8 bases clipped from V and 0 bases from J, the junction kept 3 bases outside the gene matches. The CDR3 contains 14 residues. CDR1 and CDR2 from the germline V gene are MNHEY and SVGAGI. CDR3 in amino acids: CASGDRGAKNIQYF. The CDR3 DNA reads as TGTGCCAGCGGCGACAGGGGAGCCAAAAACATTCAGTACTTC.

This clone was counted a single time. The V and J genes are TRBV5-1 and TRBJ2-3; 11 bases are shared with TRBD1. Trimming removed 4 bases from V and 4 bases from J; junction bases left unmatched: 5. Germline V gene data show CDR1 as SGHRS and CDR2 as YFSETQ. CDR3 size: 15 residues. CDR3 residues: CASSPDRGRSDTQYF. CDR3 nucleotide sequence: TGCGCCAGCAGCCCGGACAGGGGGCGGTCAGATACGCAGTATTTT.

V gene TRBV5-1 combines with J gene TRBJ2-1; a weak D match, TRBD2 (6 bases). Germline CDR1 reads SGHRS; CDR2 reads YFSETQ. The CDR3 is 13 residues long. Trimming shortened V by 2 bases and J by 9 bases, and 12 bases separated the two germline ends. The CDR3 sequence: CASSFGGMVEQFF. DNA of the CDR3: TGCGCCAGCAGCTTCGGGGGAATGGTTGAGCAGTTCTTC.

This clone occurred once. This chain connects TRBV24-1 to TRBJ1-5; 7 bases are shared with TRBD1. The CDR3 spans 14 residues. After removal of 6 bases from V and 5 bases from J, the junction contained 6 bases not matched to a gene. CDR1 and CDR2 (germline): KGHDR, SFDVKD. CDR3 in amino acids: CATSLDRVDQPQHF. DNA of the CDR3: TGTGCCACCAGTCTAGACAGGGTGGATCAGCCCCAGCATTTT.